Listed below are T cell receptor beta chains from one sample, sequenced in a study of T cells after yellow fever vaccination. Via MiXCR, TCRdb re-called the 5' RACE reads, giving one row per CDR3 protein. The top ten clones hold 15% of a sample with hundreds of thousands of distinct CDR3 sequences, around 6.4% of them seen once. The material sequenced was PBMCs, taken 5 days after the yellow fever booster vaccination. The receptors were sampled from a man aged 25 to 45 who received the YFV17D yellow fever vaccine. Each CDR3 is given with its conserved first and last residue. A D gene is named only where the DNA matches it firmly. Part of the rows lack a size; the others show once, few, many or a class for expanded clones.

TRBJ2-7 | TRBD2 | 17 | . | TRBV4-3 | TGCGCCAGCAGCCATACTAGCGGGTATGATCTCTCCTACGAGCAGTACTTC | CASSHTSGYDLSYEQYF
TRBJ2-7 | . | 16 | . | TRBV18 | TGTGCCAGCTCACCAATGCGGGATAAGAGCTCCTACGAGCAGTACTTC | CASSPMRDKSSYEQYF
TRBJ2-7 | . | 15 | many | TRBV29-1 | TGCAGCGTAGATACCGGACAGGGAGGGAACTACGAGCAGTACTTC | CSVDTGQGGNYEQYF
TRBJ2-5 | . | 15 | few | TRBV6-5 | TGTGCCAGCAGTTACCCCGGAGGGGGGACAGAGACCCAGTACTTC | CASSYPGGGTETQYF
TRBJ2-7 | TRBD2 | 18 | many | TRBV7-2 | TGTGCCAGCAGCTTAGCGGGACTAGCGGGAGTTGGTTCCTACGAGCAGTACTTC | CASSLAGLAGVGSYEQYF
TRBJ2-7 | . | 14 | many | TRBV20-1 | TGCAGTGCTAGACCCCTGACGATTGATTGGGAGCAGTACTTC | CSARPLTIDWEQYF
TRBJ2-3 | TRBD2 | 15 | . | TRBV7-2 | TGTGCCAGCAGCCCACAAGGACTAGTGACAGATACGCAGTATTTT | CASSPQGLVTDTQYF
TRBJ2-1 | TRBD1 | 15 | many | TRBV5-1 | TGCGCCAGCAGCTTGGGGACAGGAACTAACAATGAGCAGTTCTTC | CASSLGTGTNNEQFF
TRBJ1-1 | . | 13 | many | TRBV5-1 | TGCGCCAGCAGGTCTACCACGGCGACTGAAGCTTTCTTT | CASRSTTATEAFF
TRBJ1-5 | . | 14 | . | TRBV18 | TGTGCCAGCTCACCATCGGACAGACTTCAGCTCCAGCATTTT | CASSPSDRLQLQHF
TRBJ2-1 | . | 12 | few | TRBV30 | TGTGCCTGGCTAGGCTCCTACAATGAGCAGTTCTTC | CAWLGSYNEQFF
TRBJ2-6 | . | 16 | many | TRBV12-3/TRBV12-4 | TGTGCCAGCAGTTTAGATCCGTACTCTGGGGCCAACGTCCTGACTTTC | CASSLDPYSGANVLTF
TRBJ2-3 | TRBD1 | 17 | few | TRBV7-2 | TGTGCCAGCAGCTTACGGGGGACAGGGGGCGTGGAAGATACGCAGTATTTT | CASSLRGTGGVEDTQYF
TRBJ2-5 | TRBD1 | 15 | . | TRBV7-2 | TGTGCCAGCAACCCGGGACAGAGAGCCCAAGAGACCCAGTACTTC | CASNPGQRAQETQYF
TRBJ2-1 | . | 13 | . | TRBV6-6 | TGTGCCAGCGGGGGAGTTGGGTACAATGAGCAGTTCTTC | CASGGVGYNEQFF
TRBJ2-2 | TRBD1 | 15 | many | TRBV3-1 | TGTGCCAGCAGCCAAGGATGGACAGGGACCGGGGAGCTGTTTTTT | CASSQGWTGTGELFF
TRBJ2-2 | . | 12 | many | TRBV12-3/TRBV12-4 | TGTGCCAGCAGTTTCTCTCCCTGGGAGCTGTTTTTT | CASSFSPWELFF
TRBJ1-4 | . | 16 | . | TRBV5-6 | TGTGCCAGCAGCGGTCTGGCGGGGGCGCCGGGGGAAAAACTGTTTTTT | CASSGLAGAPGEKLFF
TRBJ2-3 | TRBD2 | 14 | few | TRBV7-2 | TGTGCCAGCAGCTGGCTAGCGGGAATGGATACGCAGTATTTT | CASSWLAGMDTQYF
TRBJ2-3 | . | 15 | many | TRBV18 | TGTGCCAGCTCACCTAGGGACACAAGCGCAGATACGCAGTATTTT | CASSPRDTSADTQYF
TRBJ2-1 | . | 15 | many | TRBV3-1 | TGTGCCAGCAGCCAAGCAGGGGGGAAAGGCTATGAGCAGTTCTTC | CASSQAGGKGYEQFF
TRBJ2-1 | . | 14 | many | TRBV12-3/TRBV12-4 | TGTGCCAGCAGTTTCCTGGCGGAGTACAATGAGCAGTTCTTC | CASSFLAEYNEQFF
TRBJ2-1 | TRBD2 | 14 | . | TRBV11-3 | TGTGCCAGCAGCCCCGGGGCGGGAGTCAATGAGCAGTTCTTC | CASSPGAGVNEQFF
TRBJ2-1 | TRBD2 | 16 | many | TRBV9 | TGTGCCAGCAGCCGGACTAGCGGGAGTACCTACAATGAGCAGTTCTTC | CASSRTSGSTYNEQFF
TRBJ1-3 | . | 14 | few | TRBV4-3 | TGCGCCAGCAGCCAGGGCCCCTCTGGAAACACCATATATTTT | CASSQGPSGNTIYF
TRBJ2-5 | . | 15 | many | TRBV5-8 | TGTGCCAGCAGCTTGCGTCCGTCCTTGGGAGAGACCCAGTACTTC | CASSLRPSLGETQYF
TRBJ2-2 | TRBD1 | 19 | . | TRBV20-1 | TGCTGTGCTAGAGCCCGGGGACAGGGGGATCTGTTTGGGACCGGGGAGCTGTTTTTT | CCARARGQGDLFGTGELFF
TRBJ2-1 | . | 16 | many | TRBV7-6 | TGTGCCAGCAGCCCCCACGGGGGTTTTAACTACAATGAGCAGTTCTTC | CASSPHGGFNYNEQFF
TRBJ2-1 | . | 14 | . | TRBV29-1 | TGCAGCGTTGCCCCCTTCGGCTCCTACAATGAGCAGTTCTTC | CSVAPFGSYNEQFF
TRBJ2-4 | . | 14 | few | TRBV30 | TGTGCCTGGAGTGTACCAGGGGTCAAAAACATTCAGTACTTC | CAWSVPGVKNIQYF
TRBJ2-7 | TRBD2 | 15 | . | TRBV4-3 | TGCGCCAGCAGCCAGGGTAGCGGGACTTACTACGAGCAGTACTTC | CASSQGSGTYYEQYF
TRBJ2-2 | . | 14 | many | TRBV7-3 | TGTGCCAGCAGCTTGACTGGTTTGGCCGGGGAGCTGTTTTTT | CASSLTGLAGELFF
TRBJ2-7 | TRBD1 | 16 | few | TRBV27 | TGTGCCAGCAGTGAAACCGGGACAGGGGGTTTGTACGAGCAGTACTTC | CASSETGTGGLYEQYF
TRBJ2-7 | TRBD2 | 18 | few | TRBV23-1 | TGCGCCAGCAGTCATACTAGCGGGAGAATCGATTCCGGAGGCGAGCAGTACTTC | CASSHTSGRIDSGGEQYF
TRBJ2-5 | . | 15 | few | TRBV20-1 | TGCAGTGCGACAATGAGGGGGGGAGGGGCCGAGACCCAGTACTTC | CSATMRGGGAETQYF
TRBJ2-2 | . | 15 | many | TRBV5-1 | TGCGCCAGCAGCTTGGTAGCTACAAACACCGGGGAGCTGTTTTTT | CASSLVATNTGELFF
TRBJ1-6 | . | 16 | . | TRBV20-1 | TGCAGTGCTTCCGGGACCGAGGAGGCGTTGAGTTCACCCCTCCACTTT | CSASGTEEALSSPLHF
TRBJ2-7 | TRBD2 | 14 | many | TRBV7-3 | TGTGCCAGCAGCTATGGGGGGGTTGGCTACGAGCAGTACTTC | CASSYGGVGYEQYF
TRBJ1-2 | . | 12 | . | TRBV7-9 | TGTGCCAGCAGCTACAACGGAGATGGCTACACCTTC | CASSYNGDGYTF
TRBJ2-5 | TRBD1 | 11 | many | TRBV28 | TGTGTGTCAGGGGGCATGGAGACCCAGTACTTC | CVSGGMETQYF
TRBJ2-2 | . | 15 | few | TRBV28 | TGTGCCAGCAGCTCCGGGACTCTTGGCACCGGGGAGCTGTTTTTT | CASSSGTLGTGELFF
TRBJ1-1 | . | 16 | many | TRBV6-2/TRBV6-3 | TGTGCCAGCAGTTACTCGACTGGGGCAATGAACACTGAAGCTTTCTTT | CASSYSTGAMNTEAFF
TRBJ1-1 | . | 14 | many | TRBV12-3/TRBV12-4 | TGTGCCAGCAGTTTAAGGGGAGGGCAGACTGAAGCTTTCTTT | CASSLRGGQTEAFF
TRBJ2-3 | TRBD2 | 15 | . | TRBV12-3/TRBV12-4 | TGTGCCAGCAGTTCGACTAGCGGGAGGGCAGATACGCAGTATTTT | CASSSTSGRADTQYF